This TCR beta chain emerged from a study of blood T cell repertoires in COVID-19. Study overall: From the United States, Italy and Spain came samples of acute and convalescent COVID-19. Sample material is recorded as cDNA or gDNA derived from T cells, B-cell-depleted T cells, or PBMCs.

Trimming cost V 8 bases and J 3 bases, with 7 bases left between them. Germline V CDR1 and CDR2: SEHNR, FQNEAQ (reference sequence). The CDR3 is 12 residues long. In the source study's methods: It was from reference gene primer amplification that nucleated cell counts were estimated. The protocol was immunoSEQ multiplex PCR, while the TCRdb copy is restricted to in-frame clones and leaves out a portion. V and J calls and clone size come straight from that table; D and trimming were deduced from the DNA. The sample includes more than 300,000 clones, 90% of them seen just once. During the 2 weeks before they entered the study, exposed participants had met someone with a PCR-confirmed or clinician-diagnosed COVID-19 case.

The specimen was PBMCs or T cells enriched from blood (not recorded which). The J gene is TRBJ1-4, the V gene TRBV7-9; D unresolved. This TCR came from a woman aged 25 to 45 who had been exposed to COVID-19. The CDR3 reads CASGPPNEKLFF. The CDR3 coding sequence is TGTGCCAGCGGGCCCCCTAATGAAAAACTGTTTTTT.